Following are 32 T cell receptor beta chains from one sample sequenced in a study of cytomegalovirus exposure and HLA in healthy donors. PCR employed 60 Vbeta and 13 Jbeta primers. Clones were sequenced by immunoSEQ multiplex PCR, and TCRdb holds only the in-frame ones, with some missing. This table has 68,000 or so clones, about four fifths appearing once. The source material was PBMCs. The source of these receptors is a woman in her 30s in good health and CMV-seronegative.

V and J are TRBV11-2 and TRBJ2-7; 9 bases are a match to TRBD1. Germline lookup yields CDR1 SGHAT and CDR2 FQNNGV. This CDR3 region has 15 residues. J was trimmed by 2 bases and V by 5 bases; bases with no gene match: 7. The CDR3 is CASSNPGQGTYEQYF. The CDR3, as DNA: TGTGCCAGCAGCAATCCGGGACAGGGTACCTACGAGCAGTACTTC.

This chain uses TRBV5-6 with TRBJ2-7; D unresolved. V lost 4 bases to trimming and J lost 2 bases, with 10 bases between them. This CDR3 region has 13 residues. In germline, CDR1 is SGHDT, CDR2 YYEEEE. In DNA form, the CDR3 reads TGTGCCAGCAGCGCGGTCGGCCCCTACGAGCAGTACTTC. Its translation: CASSAVGPYEQYF. Combining the CDR3 with reference TRBV5-6 and TRBJ2-7 gives the whole variable domain DAGVTQSPTHLIKTRGQQVTLRCSPKSGHDTVSWYQQALGQGPQFIFQYYEEEERQRGNFPDRFSGHQFPNYSSELNVNALLLGDSALYLCASSAVGPYEQYFGPGTRLTVT.

V is TRBV5-1 and J is TRBJ2-2; maybe TRBD2 (6 bases). The CDR3 is 14 amino acids. V lost 5 bases to trimming and J lost 2 bases, with 10 bases between them. Germline V gene lookup returns CDR1 SGHRS and CDR2 YFSETQ. CDR3 region: CASRAGPNTGELFF. CDR3 nucleotides: TGCGCCAGCAGGGCGGGACCAAACACCGGGGAGCTGTTTTTT.

This chain joins TRBV27 and TRBJ2-7; 9 bases map to TRBD1. The CDR3 runs 14 residues. Germline trimming cut 8 bases from V and 0 bases from J; bases unmatched to any gene: 5. Germline-derived CDR1 and CDR2 are MNHEY and SMNVEV (reference sequence). The CDR3 DNA reads as TGTGCCAGCGCGGGGACAGGGCGCTCCTACGAGCAGTACTTC. Residues: CASAGTGRSYEQYF.

The rearrangement joins TRBV19 to TRBJ2-1; 7 bases line up with TRBD2. CDR1 and CDR2 (germline): LNHDA, SQIVND (reference sequence). Trimming at V came to 3 bases and at J to 5 bases, leaving 7 bases not matched to a gene. This CDR3 is built from 15 residues. CDR3 in DNA: TGTGCCAGTAGTATTCAGCGGGGTTACAACAATGAGCAGTTCTTC. Encoded protein: CASSIQRGYNNEQFF.

The chain uses TRBV7-2 and TRBJ2-7; D call uncertain. From germline, CDR1 is SGHTA and CDR2 FQGNSA. V was trimmed by 4 bases and J by 0 bases, leaving 10 bases between them. There are 14 residues in the CDR3. The CDR3 loop reads CASSSEFSSYEQYF. As DNA, the CDR3 is TGTGCCAGCAGCTCCGAATTTAGCTCCTACGAGCAGTACTTC.

The chain employs TRBV6-1 and TRBJ1-1; D ambiguous. This CDR3 has 13 residues. V was shortened by 7 bases and J by 1 base, with 10 bases between the two germline ends. The germline gives CDR1 MNHNS, CDR2 SASEGT. CDR3 protein: CASTESENTEAFF. The CDR3 nucleotides are TGTGCCAGCACAGAAAGCGAGAACACTGAAGCTTTCTTT.

This chain's CDR3 is CASSLEGGNQPQHF. CDR3 bases: TGTGCCAGCAGCTTAGAGGGAGGCAATCAGCCCCAGCATTTT. The rearrangement uses TRBV7-9 and TRBJ1-5; no reliable D call. In germline, CDR1 is SEHNR, CDR2 FQNEAQ (reference sequence). The CDR3 is 14 amino acids. V lost 1 base and J 2 bases, leaving 6 bases between the germline ends.

The V and J genes are TRBV11-2 and TRBJ1-1, with unresolved D. Trimming took 4 bases from V and 1 from J, leaving 4 bases between them. From germline, CDR1 is SGHAT and CDR2 FQNNGV. The CDR3 has 12 residues. In DNA, the CDR3 is TGTGCCAGCAGCTCCTGGAACACTGAAGCTTTCTTT. This encodes CASSSWNTEAFF.

This rearrangement joins TRBV19 to TRBJ1-2; 8 bases fit TRBD1. With V trimmed by 7 bases and J by 1 base, 5 bases remained unmatched. The CDR3 sequence is 14 residues long. Germline loops: CDR1 LNHDA, CDR2 SQIVND (reference sequence). In DNA, the CDR3 is TGTGCCAGTACCTACAGGGGGGATAACTATGGCTACACCTTC. The encoded protein is CASTYRGDNYGYTF.

The rearrangement links TRBV30 to TRBJ1-4, with D possibly TRBD1 on 5 matching bases. CDR1 and CDR2 (germline): GTSNPN, SVGIG (reference sequence). The V end was cut by 2 bases, the J end by 7 bases, with 11 bases between. CDR3 size: 13 residues. DNA for the CDR3: TGTGCCTGGAGTACCACAGGACCTGAAAAACTGTTTTTT. Its protein is CAWSTTGPEKLFF.

The chain uses TRBV27 and TRBJ2-1; D possibly corresponds to TRBD2 (5 bases). With 6 bases removed from V and 10 bases from J, the gap between germline ends came to 16 bases. Looked up from germline, CDR1 is MNHEY and CDR2 is SMNVEV (reference sequence). The CDR3 sequence is 13 residues long. As DNA, the CDR3 is TGTGCCAGCAGCCGCCTCCTAGCCGAGGAGCAGTTCTTC. This encodes CASSRLLAEEQFF.

In this sample, this clone turned up once. The V and J genes are TRBV28 and TRBJ1-2; 10 bases map to TRBD1. The junction had 6 bases not matched to a gene; V was cut back by 1 base and J by 7 bases. The CDR3 loop spans 15 amino acids. CDR1 is MDHEN and CDR2 is SYDVKM in the germline V gene. The CDR3, as DNA: TGTGCCAGCAGTTTATCGGGACAGGGGATCGGTGGCTACACCTTC. It yields the protein CASSLSGQGIGGYTF.

This clone was found a few times. This rearrangement joins TRBV10-3 to TRBJ2-5; TRBD2 matches 8 bases. CDR1 and CDR2 (germline): ENHRY, SYGVKD. Losses at the gene ends were 7 bases for V and 5 bases for J; bases not matched to a gene: 3. The CDR3 totals 12 residues. This CDR3 is CAINSGKETQYF. In nucleotides, the CDR3 is TGTGCCATCAATAGCGGGAAGGAGACCCAGTACTTC.

The rearrangement links TRBV29-1 to TRBJ2-3; 8 nucleotides match TRBD2. Germline values: CDR1 SQVTM, CDR2 ANQGSEA. V was clipped by 3 bases and J by 4 bases; unmatched bases: 6. This CDR3 has 14 amino acids. In nucleotides, the CDR3 is TGCAGCGTTGAGCGGGGGCGGGGGGCAGATACGCAGTATTTT. It encodes CSVERGRGADTQYF.

The chain has TRBV10-1 and TRBJ2-1; maybe TRBD1 (6 bases). The V gene's germline CDR1 is WNHNN and CDR2 SYGVQD (reference sequence). Trimming stripped 3 bases from V and 12 bases from J, with 18 bases between. This CDR3 has 14 residues. CDR3: CASSESGRGGWQFF. The CDR3 DNA reads as TGCGCCAGCAGTGAATCCGGCAGGGGCGGTTGGCAGTTCTTC.

CDR3 amino acids: CASSSRLDAVKEQYF. In DNA, the CDR3 is TGTGCCAGCAGCTCGCGACTAGACGCCGTTAAAGAGCAGTACTTC. The chain joins TRBV7-9 to TRBJ2-7, with D maybe TRBD2 (6 bases). Germline loops: CDR1 SEHNR, CDR2 FQNEAQ (reference sequence). The length of the CDR3 is 15 residues. V lost 4 bases and J 7 bases, leaving 20 bases between the germline ends. Filled out from reference TRBV7-9 and TRBJ2-7, the complete variable domain reads DTGVSQNPRHKITKRGQNVTFRCDPISEHNRLYWYRQTLGQGPEFLTYFQNEAQLEKSRLLSDRFSAERPKGSFSTLEIQRTEQGDSAMYLCASSSRLDAVKEQYFGPGTRLTVT.

This clone was counted only a few times. The V and J genes are TRBV30 and TRBJ2-7; 7 bases line up with TRBD1. The CDR3 length is 14 residues. V trimming: 4 bases; J trimming: 3 bases; junction bases outside the gene matches: 9. Germline CDR1 and CDR2: GTSNPN and SVGIG (reference sequence). CDR3 region: CAWTTSRQGYEQYF. For the CDR3, the DNA is TGTGCCTGGACCACCTCGCGACAGGGCTACGAGCAGTACTTC.

This chain joins TRBV4-1 and TRBJ1-2, with 10 bases fitting TRBD1. The CDR3 contains 16 residues. Germline trimming cut 4 bases from V and 8 bases from J; bases unmatched to any gene: 13. Germline CDR1 is MGHRA and CDR2 is YSYEKL. The CDR3 sequence is CASSPWTTGGMEGYTF. The CDR3 DNA reads TGCGCCAGCAGCCCCTGGACGACAGGGGGCATGGAAGGCTACACCTTC.

The chain links TRBV6-5 to TRBJ1-5; D perhaps matches TRBD1 (6 bases). V lost 2 bases and J 5 bases, leaving 13 bases between the germline ends. Germline V gene sequence: CDR1 MNHEY, CDR2 SVGAGI. The CDR3 totals 15 residues. The CDR3 loop is CASSYVGRGDQPQHF. CDR3 DNA: TGTGCCAGCAGTTACGTAGGGAGGGGGGATCAGCCCCAGCATTTT.

The chain links TRBV7-2 to TRBJ2-1, with D uncertain. The CDR3 sequence is 14 residues long. CDR1 and CDR2 from the germline V gene are SGHTA and FQGNSA. V was trimmed by 0 bases and J by 4 bases, leaving 7 bases between them. CDR3 sequence (DNA): TGTGCCAGCAGCTTAGCACAGCCGTACAATGAGCAGTTCTTC. Its translation is CASSLAQPYNEQFF.

The chain recombines TRBV7-9 with TRBJ2-2, with D possibly matching TRBD1 (5 bases). Germline CDR1 SEHNR, CDR2 FQNEAQ (reference sequence). The V end lost 6 bases, the J end lost 4 bases, and 21 bases lay between the germline ends. This CDR3 spans 17 amino acids. The CDR3: CASRQDSGLGGTGELFF. The CDR3 coding sequence is TGTGCCAGCAGACAAGATTCAGGGTTGGGCGGCACCGGGGAGCTGTTTTTT.

The chain couples TRBV4-1 to TRBJ1-1, with D unclear. From germline, CDR1 is MGHRA and CDR2 YSYEKL. Trimming took 1 base from V and 1 from J, leaving 16 bases between them. This CDR3 has 17 amino acids. The CDR3 sequence: CASSQVKVQRENTEAFF. Here the CDR3 DNA reads TGCGCCAGCAGCCAAGTTAAGGTTCAGCGAGAGAACACTGAAGCTTTCTTT.

This chain uses TRBV5-6 with TRBJ2-7; 8 bases line up with TRBD1. Trimming at V came to 5 bases and at J to 2 bases, leaving 3 bases not matched to a gene. Germline V gene data show CDR1 as SGHDT and CDR2 as YYEEEE. The CDR3 has 13 residues. CDR3 amino acids: CASSDRGTYEQYF. The CDR3 DNA is TGTGCCAGCAGTGACAGGGGAACCTACGAGCAGTACTTC.

This chain joins TRBV6-5 and TRBJ1-2, with 9 bases lining up with TRBD1. V trimming: 10 bases; J trimming: 6 bases; junction bases outside the gene matches: 15. Per germline, CDR1 MNHEY and CDR2 SVGAGI. The CDR3 runs 15 residues. In DNA, the CDR3 is TGTGCCACTCTTGGACAACCGGGACAGGGCAATGGCTACACCTTC. It encodes CATLGQPGQGNGYTF.

The chain employs TRBV4-1 and TRBJ1-1; 7 bases fit TRBD1. The CDR3 contains 15 residues. Germline CDR1 reads MGHRA; CDR2 reads YSYEKL. Trimming took 4 bases from V and 1 from J; bases not matched to a gene: 6. CDR3 bases: TGCGCCAGCAGCCTGTACCGGACAGGGAACACTGAAGCTTTCTTT. Translated, it gives CASSLYRTGNTEAFF.

The chain couples TRBV9 to TRBJ2-1, with D unresolved. V was shortened by 4 bases and J by 0 bases, with 17 bases between the two germline ends. Germline CDR1 SGDLS, CDR2 YYNGEE. This CDR3 region has 17 residues. CDR3 residues: CASSTHHSPFSYNEQFF. The DNA of the CDR3 is TGTGCCAGCAGCACCCACCACTCTCCGTTCTCCTACAATGAGCAGTTCTTC.

The rearrangement uses TRBV10-1 and TRBJ2-1, with 7 positions matching TRBD2. Trimming removed 6 bases from V and 8 bases from J; junction bases left unmatched: 10. Germline CDR1 is WNHNN and CDR2 is SYGVQD (reference sequence). The CDR3 consists of 14 residues. As DNA, the CDR3 is TGCGCCAGCAGCCCTGGACTAGGGCGCTATGAGCAGTTCTTC. Amino acids: CASSPGLGRYEQFF.

The V gene is TRBV10-1, the J gene TRBJ2-3; TRBD2 aligns across 8 bases. Germline-derived CDR1 and CDR2 are WNHNN and SYGVQD (reference sequence). The CDR3 is made up of 16 amino acids. With 0 bases clipped from V and 3 bases from J, the junction kept 5 bases outside the gene matches. This CDR3 is CASSESGGRLTDTQYF. The CDR3 bases are TGCGCCAGCAGTGAGTCCGGCGGGAGGCTAACAGATACGCAGTATTTT.

The CDR3 loop reads CSADRGSDNEQFF. Here the CDR3 DNA reads TGCAGCGCGGACAGGGGCTCTGACAATGAGCAGTTCTTC. The chain has TRBV29-1 and TRBJ2-1; TRBD1 agrees at 9 bases. Trimming removed 7 bases from V and 5 bases from J; junction bases left unmatched: 6. The CDR3 length is 13 residues. CDR1 is SQVTM and CDR2 is ANQGSEA in the germline V gene.

J is TRBJ1-1 and V is TRBV30, with D tentatively TRBD1 (5 bases). Germline CDR1 is GTSNPN and CDR2 is SVGIG (reference sequence). This CDR3 region has 12 residues. V lost 8 bases and J 3 bases, leaving 13 bases between the germline ends. The CDR3 sequence is CAMARDYTEAFF. CDR3 nucleotide sequence: TGTGCCATGGCCAGGGATTACACTGAAGCTTTCTTT. Full variable domain (missing parts from reference TRBV30 and TRBJ1-1): SQTIHQWPATLVQPVGSPLSLECTVEGTSNPNLYWYRQAAGRGLQLLFYSVGIGQISSEVPQNLSASRPQDRQFILSSKKLLLSDSGFYLCAMARDYTEAFFGQGTRLTVV.

J is TRBJ1-1 and V is TRBV5-1; TRBD1 is a possible D gene (5 bases). The CDR3 covers 13 residues. Per germline, CDR1 SGHRS and CDR2 YFSETQ. Trimming removed 7 bases at V and 2 bases at J, with 12 bases between. The CDR3 DNA follows: TGCGCCAGCGCTCGGGGGGGAAACACTGAAGCTTTCTTT. Amino acid sequence: CASARGGNTEAFF.